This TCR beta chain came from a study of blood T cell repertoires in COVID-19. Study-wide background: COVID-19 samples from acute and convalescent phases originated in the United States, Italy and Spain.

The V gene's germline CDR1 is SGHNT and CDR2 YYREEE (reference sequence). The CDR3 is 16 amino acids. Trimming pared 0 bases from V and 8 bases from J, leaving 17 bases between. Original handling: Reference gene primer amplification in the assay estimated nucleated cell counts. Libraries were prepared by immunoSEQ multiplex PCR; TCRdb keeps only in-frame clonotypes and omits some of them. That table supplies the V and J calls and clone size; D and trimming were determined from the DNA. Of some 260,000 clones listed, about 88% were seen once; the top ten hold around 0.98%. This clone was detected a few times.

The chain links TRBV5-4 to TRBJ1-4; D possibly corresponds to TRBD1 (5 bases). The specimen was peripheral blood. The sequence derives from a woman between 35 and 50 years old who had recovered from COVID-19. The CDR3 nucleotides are TGTGCCAGCAGCTTGGATGGGTCGTCAGGGCGGGAAAAACTGTTTTTT. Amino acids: CASSLDGSSGREKLFF.